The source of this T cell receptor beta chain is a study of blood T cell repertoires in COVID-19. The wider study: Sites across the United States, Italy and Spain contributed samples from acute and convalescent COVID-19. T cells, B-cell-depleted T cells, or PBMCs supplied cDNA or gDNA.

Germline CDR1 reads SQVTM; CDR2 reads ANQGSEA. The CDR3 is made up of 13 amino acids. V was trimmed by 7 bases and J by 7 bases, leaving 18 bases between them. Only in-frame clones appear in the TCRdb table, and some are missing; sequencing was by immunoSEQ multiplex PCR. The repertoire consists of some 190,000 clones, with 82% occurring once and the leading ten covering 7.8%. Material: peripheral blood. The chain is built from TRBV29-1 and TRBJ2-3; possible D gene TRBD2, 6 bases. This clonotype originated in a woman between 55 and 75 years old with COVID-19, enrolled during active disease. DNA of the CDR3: TGCAGCGCCAGAGGCTGGGGAGGTAATACGCAGTATTTT. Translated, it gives CSARGWGGNTQYF.